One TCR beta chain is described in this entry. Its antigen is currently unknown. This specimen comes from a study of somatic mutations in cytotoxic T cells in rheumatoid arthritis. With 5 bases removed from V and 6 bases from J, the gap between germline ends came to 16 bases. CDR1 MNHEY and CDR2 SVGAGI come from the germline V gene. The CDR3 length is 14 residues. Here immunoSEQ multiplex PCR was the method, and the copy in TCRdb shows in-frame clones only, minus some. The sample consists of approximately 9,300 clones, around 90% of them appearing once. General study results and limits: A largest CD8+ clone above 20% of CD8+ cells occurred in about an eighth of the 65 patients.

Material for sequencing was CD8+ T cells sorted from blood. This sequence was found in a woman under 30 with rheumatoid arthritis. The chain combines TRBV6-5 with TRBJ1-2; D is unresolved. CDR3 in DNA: TGTGCCAGCAGTATGGCGCGCGGAATGGATGGCTACACCTTC. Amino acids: CASSMARGMDGYTF.